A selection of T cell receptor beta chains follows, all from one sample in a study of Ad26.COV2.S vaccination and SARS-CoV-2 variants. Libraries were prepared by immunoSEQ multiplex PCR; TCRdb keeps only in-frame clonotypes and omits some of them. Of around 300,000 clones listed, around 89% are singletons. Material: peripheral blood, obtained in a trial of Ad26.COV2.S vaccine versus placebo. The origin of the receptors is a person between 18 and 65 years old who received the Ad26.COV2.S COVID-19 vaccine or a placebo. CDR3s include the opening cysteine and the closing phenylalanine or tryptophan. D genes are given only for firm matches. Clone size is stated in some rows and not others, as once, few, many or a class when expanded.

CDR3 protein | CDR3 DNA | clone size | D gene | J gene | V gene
CASSVDPRYTEAFF | TGTGCCAGCAGCGTAGACCCAAGATACACTGAAGCTTTCTTT | NA | NA | TRBJ1-1 | TRBV9
CAISTGQIDQPQHF | TGTGCCATCAGTACGGGACAGATTGATCAGCCCCAGCATTTT | NA | TRBD1 | TRBJ1-5 | TRBV10-3
CASGGPSSYNEQFF | TGCGCCAGCGGGGGGCCTAGCTCCTACAATGAGCAGTTCTTC | NA | NA | TRBJ2-1 | TRBV5-1
CASSQDRPGVGGYTF | TGTGCCAGCAGCCAAGATCGTCCGGGCGTGGGTGGCTACACCTTC | NA | NA | TRBJ1-2 | TRBV14
CASKPNSNQPQHF | TGTGCCAGCAAACCTAATAGCAATCAGCCCCAGCATTTT | NA | NA | TRBJ1-5 | TRBV27
CASTPPGPNTGELFF | TGTGCCAGCACCCCGCCAGGCCCTAACACCGGGGAGCTGTTTTTT | few | NA | TRBJ2-2 | TRBV27
CATSRDQAGWGTEAFF | TGTGCCACCAGCAGAGATCAGGCAGGTTGGGGCACTGAAGCTTTCTTT | NA | NA | TRBJ1-1 | TRBV15
CASSQGGSSYNSPLHF | TGCGCCAGCAGCCAAGGGGGGAGCTCCTATAATTCACCCCTCCACTTT | NA | NA | TRBJ1-6 | TRBV4-3
CASSVELAPGANVLTF | TGTGCCAGCAGCGTAGAACTAGCCCCTGGGGCCAACGTCCTGACTTTC | NA | NA | TRBJ2-6 | TRBV9
CASSASGNYGYTF | TGTGCCAGCAGCGCCTCAGGGAACTATGGCTACACCTTC | NA | NA | TRBJ1-2 | TRBV9